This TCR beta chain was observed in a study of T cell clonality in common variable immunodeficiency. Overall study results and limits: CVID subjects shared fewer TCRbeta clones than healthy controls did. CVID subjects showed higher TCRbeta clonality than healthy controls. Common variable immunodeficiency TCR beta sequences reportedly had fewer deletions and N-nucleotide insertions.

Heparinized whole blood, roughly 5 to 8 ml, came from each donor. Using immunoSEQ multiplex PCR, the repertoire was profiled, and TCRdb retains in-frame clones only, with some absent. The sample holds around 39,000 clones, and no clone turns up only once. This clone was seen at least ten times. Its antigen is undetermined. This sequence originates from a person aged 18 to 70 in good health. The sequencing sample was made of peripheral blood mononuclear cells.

The CDR3 protein is CASSFGSYEQYF. CDR3 bases read: TGTGCCAGCAGTTTCGGTTCCTACGAG. This chain joins TRBV7-2 and TRBJ2-7, with D unresolved. The read gets to within 3 residues of the CDR3 end, and the germline J gene fills in the rest. Germline CDR1 and CDR2: SGHTA and FQGNSA. Between the trimmed V and J ends, which lost 6 bases and 1 base, there was a span of 7 bases. The CDR3 length is 12 residues.